The 19 T cell receptor beta chains presented below share a single source sample, sequenced in a study of metastatic and nonmetastatic thyroid tumors. TCRdb reprocessed the PCR reads via MiXCR. The profile shows some 30,000 clones, roughly 10% of them singletons. Not a single patient had been given any form of treatment at any point before undergoing thyroid surgery. The material sequenced was blood. Receptor source: a female donor with papillary thyroid cancer or a benign thyroid nodule (not recorded which). Some clones in this sample may be carry-over from other donors' samples.

The table lists this clone with many counts. The rearrangement links TRBV7-9 to TRBJ2-1; 11 bases align to TRBD1. V shed 3 bases and J 9 bases; nucleotides not matched to a gene: 7. Per the germline V gene, CDR1 is SEHNR and CDR2 is FQNEAQ (reference sequence). The length of the CDR3 is 15 residues. CDR3 DNA sequence: TGTGCCAGCAGCTTGGACAGGGGGCTTCAGAGTGAGCAGTTCTTC. Residues: CASSLDRGLQSEQFF.

Many counts were recorded for this clone. The rearrangement uses TRBV6-2 or TRBV6-3 and TRBJ1-4; tentatively, D is TRBD1 (5 bases). The CDR3 contains 13 residues. V lost 4 bases and J 10 bases, leaving 13 bases between the germline ends. Germline loops: CDR1 MNHEY, CDR2 SVGEGT. The CDR3 DNA reads as TGTGCCAGCAGTTTGGTTGGGGGAGGAAAACTGTTTTTT. Translated, it gives CASSLVGGGKLFF.

This clone came up many times. The rearrangement links TRBV28 to TRBJ1-3; D gene uncertain. CDR1 is MDHEN, CDR2 SYDVKM, per germline. The CDR3 has 14 residues. Trimming took 2 bases from V and 2 from J, leaving 7 bases between them. As DNA, the CDR3 is TGTGCCAGCAGTTTAGGCAGGACTGGAAACACCATATATTTT. It yields the protein CASSLGRTGNTIYF.

This clone occurred a few times. The chain combines TRBV6-1 with TRBJ1-4, with D unclear. Trimming pared 7 bases from V and 4 bases from J, leaving 10 bases between. Germline V lookup: CDR1 MNHNS, CDR2 SASEGT. This CDR3 is built from 13 residues. The CDR3 spells CASKAADNEKLFF. The DNA of the CDR3 is TGTGCCAGCAAGGCAGCTGATAATGAAAAACTGTTTTTT.

This clone has a count of ten or more. V is TRBV19 and J is TRBJ2-4; 9 bases map to TRBD1. Germline lookup yields CDR1 LNHDA and CDR2 SQIVND (reference sequence). CDR3 length: 16 residues. Trimming at V came to 5 bases and at J to 5 bases, leaving 10 bases not matched to a gene. Written as DNA, the CDR3 is TGTGCCAGTAGTTTTACAGGGGGCGCGGGTCAAAACATTCAGTACTTC. Amino acids: CASSFTGGAGQNIQYF.

With regard to this clone: The CDR3 does not end in the conserved phenylalanine or tryptophan, so this is likely a read error. CDR3 in DNA: TGTGCCAGCTCACCGGAGGGAAATCTGCCCCAGCATGTT. Translated, it gives CASSPEGNLPQHV. The V call is TRBV18, the J call TRBJ1-5; D not certain. CDR3 length equals 13 residues. CDR1 and CDR2 (germline): KGHSH, LQKENI.

By proportion, this clone is medium-sized. V is TRBV19 and J is TRBJ1-2, with 7 positions matching TRBD1. From germline, CDR1 is LNHDA and CDR2 SQIVND (reference sequence). J gave up 2 bases and V 7 bases, and 4 bases lay outside the gene matches. This CDR3 contains 13 residues. CDR3: CASTGQANYGYTF. DNA of the CDR3: TGTGCCAGTACCGGACAGGCCAACTATGGCTACACCTTC.

This chain joins TRBV12-3 or TRBV12-4 and TRBJ2-2; 10 bases line up with TRBD1. V lost 5 bases and J lost 2; bases outside the gene matches: 5. The CDR3 consists of 16 residues. The CDR3 reads CASSRTGGTNTGELFF. In DNA form, the CDR3 reads TGTGCCAGCAGTCGGACAGGGGGGACAAACACCGGGGAGCTGTTTTTT.

This clone was seen a single time. The J gene is TRBJ1-6, the V gene TRBV11-2; D unresolved. CDR1 and CDR2 from the germline V gene are SGHAT and FQNNGV. The CDR3 is made up of 17 amino acids. V lost 3 bases to trimming and J lost 0 bases, with 12 bases between them. The CDR3 coding sequence is TGTGCCAGCAGCTTTCGAGGGCAGCGCTCCTATAATTCACCCCTCCACTTT. This encodes CASSFRGQRSYNSPLHF.

The V call is TRBV12-3 or TRBV12-4, the J call TRBJ2-7; 7 bases align to TRBD1. The CDR3 sequence is 12 residues long. The ends lost 4 bases at V and 4 bases at J; junction bases unmatched: 1. DNA of the CDR3: TGTGCCAGCAGTTGGACAGGTTACGAGCAGTACTTC. Translation: CASSWTGYEQYF.

V and J are TRBV6-1 and TRBJ2-3, with 8 bases lining up with TRBD2. The CDR3 loop spans 16 amino acids. V dropped 4 bases and J dropped 2; count of bases not matched to a gene: 8. Looked up from germline, CDR1 is MNHNS and CDR2 is SASEGT. The CDR3 reads CASSGEREHVTDTQYF. Written as DNA, the CDR3 is TGTGCCAGCAGTGGAGAGCGGGAGCATGTCACAGATACGCAGTATTTT.

Ten or more counts support this clone. The J gene is TRBJ2-1, the V gene TRBV27; 10 bases map to TRBD2. The V gene end was trimmed by 5 bases and the J gene end by 9 bases; junction bases not matched to a gene: 13. The CDR3 totals 16 residues. Germline V lookup: CDR1 MNHEY, CDR2 SMNVEV (reference sequence). Here the CDR3 DNA reads TGTGCCAGCAGTGCCGCCTCTAGCGGGAGCGTTGGTGAGCAGTTCTTC. Protein: CASSAASSGSVGEQFF.

There are a few counts of this clone. The genes are TRBV6-1 and TRBJ2-7; D may correspond to TRBD1 or TRBD2 (5 bases each). The CDR3 covers 13 residues. The germline V gene has CDR1 MNHNS and CDR2 SASEGT. The V and J ends lost 5 bases and 2 bases respectively, with 10 bases between them. The CDR3 coding sequence is TGTGCCAGCAGTTCTGGGGGAACCTACGAGCAGTACTTC. Protein product: CASSSGGTYEQYF.

The genes are TRBV11-3 and TRBJ1-1, with a possible D match to TRBD1 (6 bases). Trimming took 1 base from V and 5 from J, leaving 11 bases between them. The CDR3 consists of 14 residues. CDR1 and CDR2 from the germline V gene are SGHNT and YENEEA. The CDR3 bases are TGTGCCAGCAGCTTAGGGTCAGGGGTGACTGAAGCTTTCTTT. Translating it yields CASSLGSGVTEAFF.

This clone came up many times. V usage is TRBV6-2 or TRBV6-3 and J usage is TRBJ2-1, with unresolved D. The V and J ends lost 6 bases and 9 bases respectively, with 15 bases between them. The CDR3 is 13 residues long. The V gene's germline CDR1 is MNHEY and CDR2 SVGEGT. The CDR3 nucleotides read TGTGCCAGCAGCCCCCGTGTGGACGGTGAGCAGTTCTTC. This translates into CASSPRVDGEQFF.

This clone has a count of ten or more. V usage is TRBV5-1 and J usage is TRBJ2-7; no firm D call. V was clipped by 2 bases and J by 1 base, with 7 bases between them. This CDR3 comprises 13 residues. Per the germline V gene, CDR1 is SGHRS and CDR2 is YFSETQ. CDR3 sequence: CASSFMVSYEQYF. The CDR3, as DNA: TGCGCCAGCAGCTTCATGGTTTCCTACGAGCAGTACTTC.

This clone was recorded at least ten times. The chain is built from TRBV3-1 and TRBJ1-1, with D hard to call. Trimming removed 2 bases at V and 7 bases at J, with 8 bases between. Germline V gene sequence: CDR1 LGHDT, CDR2 YNNKEL (reference sequence). This CDR3 contains 12 residues. The CDR3 sequence: CASSQSTGEAFF. The CDR3 DNA reads TGTGCCAGCAGCCAATCGACGGGTGAAGCTTTCTTT.

Many counts were recorded for this clone. The chain uses TRBV28 and TRBJ2-2, with TRBD1 identical over 7 bases. Unmatched junction bases numbered 11, after V lost 4 bases and J lost 0 bases. This CDR3 is built from 18 residues. CDR1 and CDR2 from the germline V gene are MDHEN and SYDVKM. The CDR3 DNA reads TGTGCCAGCAGTTCCCCCCTACCGACAGGGCCGAACACCGGGGAGCTGTTTTTT. Its translation is CASSSPLPTGPNTGELFF.

This clone has a count of ten or more. This chain links TRBV6-1 with TRBJ2-7; 9 bases line up with TRBD1. J gave up 3 bases and V 6 bases, and 12 bases lay outside the gene matches. The CDR3 has 16 residues. Germline V gene data show CDR1 as MNHNS and CDR2 as SASEGT. Here the CDR3 DNA reads TGTGCCAGCAGAGCTCTAGTCGGACAGGGGAACTACGAGCAGTACTTC. This codes for CASRALVGQGNYEQYF.